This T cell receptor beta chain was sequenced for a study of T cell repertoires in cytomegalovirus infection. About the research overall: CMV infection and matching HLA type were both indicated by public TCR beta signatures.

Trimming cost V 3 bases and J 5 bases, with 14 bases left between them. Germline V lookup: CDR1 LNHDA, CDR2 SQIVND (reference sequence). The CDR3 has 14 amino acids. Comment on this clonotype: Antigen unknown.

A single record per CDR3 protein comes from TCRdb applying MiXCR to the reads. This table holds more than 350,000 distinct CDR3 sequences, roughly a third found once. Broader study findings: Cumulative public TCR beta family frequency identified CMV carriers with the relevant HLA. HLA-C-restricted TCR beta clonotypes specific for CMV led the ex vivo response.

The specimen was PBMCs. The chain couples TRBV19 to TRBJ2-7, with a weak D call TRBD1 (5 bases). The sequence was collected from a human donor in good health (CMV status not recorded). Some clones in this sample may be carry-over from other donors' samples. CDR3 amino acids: CASSIPGQGHEQYF. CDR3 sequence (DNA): TGTGCCAGTAGTATTCCAGGACAAGGGCACGAGCAGTACTTC.